This TCR beta chain was retrieved from a study of blood T cells in healthy people across ages. As for the study in general: When template switching was applied, about one barcoded beta molecule was captured per two T cells.

The study, taken as a whole, reports: Lack of knowledge of donor CMV status possibly confounded expanded clonotype changes.

CDR1 is KGHSH and CDR2 is LQKENI in the germline V gene. The CDR3 spans 15 residues. Regarding this clonotype: What it binds is unknown.

Through a sample-barcoded 5' primer and a J-beta primer mix, a second PCR was run for about 6 to 11 cycles. The template-switch adaptor, which had 12 random nucleotides, put a tag on each cDNA molecule. TCRdb re-derived calls from the 5' RACE reads in MiXCR, one entry per CDR3 protein. The data contain 1.5 million to 2 million distinct CDR3 sequences, 28% of them singletons. This TCR was sampled from a woman aged 30 to 39 in good health. Sequenced sample: blood. The chain links TRBV18 to TRBJ2-5, with a tentative D call TRBD1 (5 bases). The J call is uncertain, as TRBJ2-7 better fits the DNA end. DNA of the CDR3: TGTGCCAGCTCAAGCGAGCAGGGAATGGATGACGAGCAGTACTTC. Amino acids: CASSSEQGMDDEQYF.